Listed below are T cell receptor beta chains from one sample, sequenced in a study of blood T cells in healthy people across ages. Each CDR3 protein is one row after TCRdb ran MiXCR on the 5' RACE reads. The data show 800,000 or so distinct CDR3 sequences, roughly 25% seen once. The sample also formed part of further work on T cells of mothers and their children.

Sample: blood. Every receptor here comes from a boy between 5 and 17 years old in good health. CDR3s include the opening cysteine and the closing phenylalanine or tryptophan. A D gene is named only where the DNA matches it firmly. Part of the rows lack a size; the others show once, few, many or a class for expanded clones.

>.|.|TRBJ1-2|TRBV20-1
CSARQSRDLNYGYTF
TGCAGTGCTAGACAGAGCCGGGACTTGAACTATGGCTACACCTTC
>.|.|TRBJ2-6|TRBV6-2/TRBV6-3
CASSSPPWGANVLTF
TGTGCCAGCAGTTCACCCCCTTGGGGGGCCAACGTCCTGACTTTC
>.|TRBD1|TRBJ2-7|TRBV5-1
CASSTRDRAPYEQYF
TGCGCCAGCAGCACCCGGGACAGGGCCCCCTACGAGCAGTACTTC
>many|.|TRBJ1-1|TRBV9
CASSVEGNTEAFF
TGTGCCAGCAGCGTAGAAGGGAACACTGAAGCTTTCTTT
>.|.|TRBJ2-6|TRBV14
CASSQDRGGVYSGANVLTF
TGTGCCAGCAGCCAAGACAGGGGAGGGGTCTACTCTGGGGCCAACGTCCTGACTTTC
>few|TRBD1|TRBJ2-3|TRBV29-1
CSVSTGADGDTQYF
TGCAGCGTCTCGACAGGGGCAGACGGAGATACGCAGTATTTT
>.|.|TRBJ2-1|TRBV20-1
CSAKVESVLQLF
TGCAGTGCTAAAGTTGAATCAGTTCTGCAGCTCTTC
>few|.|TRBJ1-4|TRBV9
CASSVGVDEKLFF
TGTGCCAGCAGCGTAGGAGTGGATGAAAAACTGTTTTTT
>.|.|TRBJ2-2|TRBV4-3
CASSPGPASIPGELFF
TGCGCCAGCAGCCCGGGCCCTGCTAGTATCCCCGGGGAGCTGTTTTTT
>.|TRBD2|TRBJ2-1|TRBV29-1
CSVEGLAGRVYNEQFF
TGCAGCGTTGAAGGGCTAGCGGGAAGGGTCTACAATGAGCAGTTCTTC
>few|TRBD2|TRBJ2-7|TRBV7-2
CASSLWGTINYEQYF
TGTGCCAGCAGCCTCTGGGGGACTATAAACTACGAGCAGTACTTC
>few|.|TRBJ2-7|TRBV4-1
CASRQGLAMNYEQYF
TGCGCCAGCAGACAGGGGCTAGCGATGAATTACGAGCAGTACTTC
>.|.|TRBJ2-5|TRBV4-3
CASSQGGIDSQYF
TGCGCCAGCAGCCAAGGCGGGATCGATTCCCAGTACTTC
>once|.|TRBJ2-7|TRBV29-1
CSVGVGSYEQYF
TGCAGCGTTGGGGTAGGATCCTACGAGCAGTACTTC
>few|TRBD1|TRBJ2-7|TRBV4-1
CASSQEVTGENEQYF
TGCGCCAGCAGCCAAGAGGTGACAGGGGAAAACGAGCAGTACTTC
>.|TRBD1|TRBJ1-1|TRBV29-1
CSVELSLWGQETEAFF
TGCAGCGTTGAATTGTCTTTATGGGGACAGGAAACTGAGGCTTTCTTT
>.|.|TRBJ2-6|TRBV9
CASSVRWPETGSGANVLTF
TGTGCCAGCAGCGTAAGGTGGCCGGAGACAGGCTCTGGGGCCAACGTCCTGACTTTC
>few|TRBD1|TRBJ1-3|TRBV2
CASSGAGQSSGNTIYF
TGTGCCAGCAGTGGAGCGGGACAGAGCTCTGGAAACACCATATATTTT
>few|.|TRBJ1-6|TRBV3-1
CASSQRVGSKDFPLHF
TGTGCCAGCAGCCAGAGGGTAGGGTCGAAGGATTTTCCCCTCCACTTT
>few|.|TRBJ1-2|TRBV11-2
CASSLVGGYGYTF
TGTGCCAGCAGCTTAGTTGGGGGATATGGCTACACCTTC
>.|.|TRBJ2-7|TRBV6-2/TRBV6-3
CASSRQASSSYEQYF
TGTGCCAGCAGTCGACAGGCCTCGAGCTCCTACGAGCAGTACTTC
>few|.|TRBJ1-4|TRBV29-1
CSSLKGEKLFF
TGCAGCTCCCTAAAGGGTGAAAAACTGTTTTTT
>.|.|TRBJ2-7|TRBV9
CASSVEAPSYEQYF
TGTGCCAGCAGCGTAGAAGCTCCCTCCTACGAGCAGTACTTC
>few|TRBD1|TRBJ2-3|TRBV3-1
CASSLRTGSKDTQYF
TGTGCCAGCAGCCTGCGGACAGGGTCTAAGGATACGCAGTATTTT
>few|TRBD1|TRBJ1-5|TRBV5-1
CASSLDRGQGQPQHF
TGCGCCAGCAGCTTGGACAGGGGGCAGGGGCAGCCCCAGCATTTT
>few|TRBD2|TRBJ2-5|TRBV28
CASSLTSWPTQYF
TGTGCCAGTTCCCTGACTAGCTGGCCGACCCAGTACTTC
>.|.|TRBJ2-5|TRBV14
CASSQGGTETQYF
TGTGCCAGCAGCCAAGGGGGAACGGAGACCCAGTACTTC
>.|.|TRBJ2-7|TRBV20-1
CSARRGNAYEQYF
TGCAGTGCTAGACGAGGAAATGCCTACGAGCAGTACTTC
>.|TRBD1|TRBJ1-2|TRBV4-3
CASSLSFGTGINYGYTF
TGCGCCAGCAGCCTTTCTTTCGGGACAGGCATTAACTATGGCTACACCTTC
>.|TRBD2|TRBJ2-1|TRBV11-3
CASSFGGGDPKNEQFF
TGTGCCAGCAGCTTCGGCGGGGGAGACCCAAAAAATGAGCAGTTCTTC
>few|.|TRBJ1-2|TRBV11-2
CASSLLGVGYTF
TGTGCCAGCAGCTTACTGGGGGTGGGCTACACCTTC
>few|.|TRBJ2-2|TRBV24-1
CATSDLDVHNTGELFF
TGTGCCACCAGTGATTTAGACGTACATAACACCGGGGAGCTGTTTTTT
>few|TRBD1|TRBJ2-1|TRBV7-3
CASSLGDRYYNEQFF
TGTGCCAGCAGCTTAGGGGACAGATACTACAATGAGCAGTTCTTC
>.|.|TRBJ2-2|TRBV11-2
CASSLGAPRRGNTGELFF
TGTGCCAGCAGCTTAGGAGCTCCTCGGAGGGGGAACACCGGGGAGCTGTTTTTT
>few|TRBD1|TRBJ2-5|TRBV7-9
CASSLTTGVRETQYF
TGTGCCAGCAGCCTCACGACAGGGGTCAGGGAGACCCAGTACTTC
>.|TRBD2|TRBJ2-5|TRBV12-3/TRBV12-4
CASSLRLAGIETQYF
TGTGCCAGCAGTCTCCGACTAGCGGGAATAGAGACCCAGTACTTC
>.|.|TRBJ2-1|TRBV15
CATSRDRDPAYNEQFF
TGTGCCACCAGCAGAGATCGGGATCCGGCTTACAATGAGCAGTTCTTC
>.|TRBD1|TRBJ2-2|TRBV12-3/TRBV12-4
CASRSLQGTGELFF
TGTGCCAGCAGGTCCCTACAGGGGACCGGGGAGCTGTTTTTT
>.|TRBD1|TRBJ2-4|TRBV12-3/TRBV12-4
CASSSNRQGNIQYF
TGTGCCAGCAGTTCCAACCGACAGGGAAACATTCAGTACTTC